The present T cell receptor beta chain was sequenced within a study of OX40 agonist ivuxolimab in advanced cancers. The CDR3 runs 13 residues. Germline V CDR1 and CDR2: MNHNY, SVGAGI (reference sequence). Notes on this clone: The junction differs from germline at one of its ends, possibly a read error.

Produced via immunoSEQ multiplex PCR; TCRdb's table is partial and in-frame only. The sample lists some 47,000 clones, roughly 80% occurring once. The sequences come from CD4+ or CD8+ T cells sorted from blood, collected in a trial of the OX40 agonist ivuxolimab. J is TRBJ2-7 and V is TRBV6-6; possibly TRBD2 for D (5 bases). This TCR came from an adult with an advanced solid tumor such as melanoma, head and neck, liver or kidney cancer. CDR3 DNA: TGTGCCAGCAGTGCAAGGGAATGGGAGCGAGCACACTTC. Residues: CASSAREWERAHF.